This T cell receptor (beta chain) is drawn from a study of T cells after posttransplantation cyclophosphamide. General study findings and limits: Recipient CMV seropositivity and CMV reactivation strongly tracked TRB clonality. Skin or GI-infiltrating T cells shared few TRB sequences with blood.

Regarding this clone: Its antigen remains unknown.

Peripheral blood was collected from the related graft donor on the marrow donation day. Measured with immunoSEQ multiplex PCR; TCRdb has only the in-frame clones, and not every one. The table has fewer than 60,000 clones, roughly 92% seen once. The clonotype was recovered from a woman in her 30s in good health and a related stem cell transplant donor. Sequencing used PBMCs.

The CDR3 reads CASSTPRDSPSGANVLTF. The CDR3 DNA is TGTGCCAGCAGCACTCCCCGGGACAGTCCCTCTGGGGCCAACGTCCTGACTTTC. The chain joins TRBV5-6 to TRBJ2-6, with 7 bases fitting TRBD1. The ends lost 4 bases at V and 0 bases at J; junction bases unmatched: 10. The germline V gene encodes CDR1 SGHDT and CDR2 YYEEEE. The CDR3 extends over 18 amino acids.